This T cell receptor (beta chain) was profiled in a study of T cells in Graves' hyperthyroidism and ophthalmopathy. The source material, RNA transcripts, was used to amplify TCR beta CDR3 regions. HTBI primers were employed in a first-round RT-PCR of the TCR CDR3. TCRdb processed the multiplex PCR reads anew with MiXCR; each CDR3 protein has one entry. The table includes about 640,000 distinct CDR3 sequences, less than 25% detected once. The CDR3 runs 16 residues. CDR1 is GTSNPN, CDR2 SVGIG, per germline (reference sequence). V lost 2 bases, J lost 4 bases, and 12 bases stayed unmatched. Sequencing was done on a sample of blood. This chain joins TRBV30 and TRBJ2-3, with TRBD1 matching 7 bases. This TCR was recovered from a man aged 25 to 40 with Graves' ophthalmopathy. CDR3 bases: TGTGCCTGGAGTCAAAGACAGGGTCCCCTTCCAGATACGCAGTATTTT. It encodes CAWSQRQGPLPDTQYF.